A selection of T cell receptor beta chains follows, all from one sample in a study. Using its own MiXCR run on the 5' RACE reads, TCRdb lists one record per CDR3 protein. The sample consists of some 5,500 distinct CDR3 sequences, 45% to 60% of them appearing once. Input material: memory CD4+ T cells sorted from blood. These TCRs come from a female donor with breast cancer. Both conserved end residues are part of each CDR3. A D gene is named only where the DNA matches it firmly.

j_gene	d_gene	v_gene	CDR3aa
TRBJ1-2	NA	TRBV6-1	CASSPPGDFYGYTF
TRBJ2-1	TRBD2	TRBV11-3	CASRSRGVPYNEQFF
TRBJ2-1	TRBD2	TRBV20-1	CSVYRTSGANEQFF
TRBJ2-3	TRBD2	TRBV20-1	CSAGGLAGTDTQYF
TRBJ2-3	TRBD1	TRBV20-1	CSATEGQGRITDTQYF
TRBJ2-1	NA	TRBV7-2	CASSETGRSYNEQFF
TRBJ2-7	TRBD2	TRBV6-1	CASSEALGGGSSYEQYF
TRBJ2-4	NA	TRBV20-1	CSARVASTSKNIQYF
TRBJ2-1	NA	TRBV4-1	CASSQEETPQGEQFF
TRBJ1-1	NA	TRBV12-3/TRBV12-4	CASSYRGQGKAFF
TRBJ2-7	NA	TRBV6-1	CASTPPGSYEQYF
TRBJ1-2	NA	TRBV6-1	CASSEAWQDYGYTF
TRBJ2-1	TRBD1	TRBV18	CASSPGGQGAYNEQFF
TRBJ2-7	NA	TRBV2	CASTDDSYEQYF
TRBJ1-2	NA	TRBV5-1	CAGSFNTDGGYTF
TRBJ2-1	NA	TRBV12-3/TRBV12-4	CASSPNTDYNEQFF
TRBJ1-4	NA	TRBV7-3	CASTSGGTNEKLFF
TRBJ2-3	NA	TRBV20-1	CSARDPLMDTQYF
TRBJ1-1	NA	TRBV6-6	CASSYSGGNTEAFF
TRBJ2-1	TRBD1	TRBV29-1	CSAYRGGEQFF
TRBJ2-3	NA	TRBV29-1	CSVRTPYTDTQYF
TRBJ1-3	NA	TRBV20-1	CSATRLSGNTIYF
TRBJ2-1	TRBD2	TRBV7-3	CASSLKLGLAGAHEQFF
TRBJ1-2	NA	TRBV7-2	CASSLVSANYGYTF
TRBJ2-7	TRBD1	TRBV20-1	CSAIPRGTGDYEKYF
TRBJ2-7	TRBD2	TRBV5-5	CASSGYLAGAYEQYF
TRBJ1-6	NA	TRBV4-1	CASSQDMRSPLRF
TRBJ1-2	NA	TRBV7-2	CACSLGGAGRAYGYTF
TRBJ2-7	NA	TRBV7-8	CASSLVGGTPGEQYF